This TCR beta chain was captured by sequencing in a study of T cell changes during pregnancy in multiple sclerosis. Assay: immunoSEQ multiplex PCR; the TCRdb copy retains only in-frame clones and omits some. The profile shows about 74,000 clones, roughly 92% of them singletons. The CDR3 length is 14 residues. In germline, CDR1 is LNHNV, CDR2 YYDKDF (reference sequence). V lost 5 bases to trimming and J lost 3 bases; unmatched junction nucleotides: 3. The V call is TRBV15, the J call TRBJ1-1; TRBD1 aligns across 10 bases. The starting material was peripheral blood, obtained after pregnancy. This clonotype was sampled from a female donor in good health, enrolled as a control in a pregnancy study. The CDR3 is CATSGTGDDTEAFF. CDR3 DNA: TGTGCCACCAGCGGGACAGGGGACGACACTGAAGCTTTCTTT.